One sample yielded the 17 T cell receptor beta chains listed below, sequenced in a study of blood T cell repertoires in COVID-19. Repertoires were generated with immunoSEQ multiplex PCR, while TCRdb's copy carries only in-frame clones and drops some. The sample consists of fewer than 300,000 clones, 83% of them appearing once. Sequencing was performed on peripheral blood. The origin of the receptors is an elderly man with acute or convalescent COVID-19.

This clone was counted between two and nine times. CDR3 sequence reads: CASSPSRPNYGYTF. CDR3 bases: TGTGCCAGCAGTCCTAGTCGCCCTAACTATGGCTACACCTTC. This chain connects TRBV27 to TRBJ1-2; D uncertain. The CDR3 loop spans 14 amino acids. The germline V gene has CDR1 MNHEY and CDR2 SMNVEV (reference sequence). The V and J ends lost 5 bases and 0 bases respectively, with 10 bases between them.

This clone showed up just once. The V gene is TRBV5-6, the J gene TRBJ2-1; 11 bases agree with TRBD2. The CDR3 extends over 15 amino acids. Germline loops: CDR1 SGHDT, CDR2 YYEEEE. The V segment lost 2 bases and the J segment 6 bases; nucleotides outside the gene matches: 4. In DNA, the CDR3 is TGTGCCAGCAGCTTTCTAGCGGGAGGACCCAATGAGCAGTTCTTC. It is translated as CASSFLAGGPNEQFF.

The chain couples TRBV28 to TRBJ2-3, with unresolved D. CDR1 and CDR2 from the germline V gene are MDHEN and SYDVKM. Trimming removed 5 bases at V and 0 bases at J, with 6 bases between. This CDR3 comprises 13 residues. The CDR3 sequence: CASSQASTDTQYF. CDR3 sequence (DNA): TGTGCCAGCAGTCAGGCTAGCACAGATACGCAGTATTTT.

The V gene is TRBV7-9, the J gene TRBJ1-2; the match to TRBD1 covers 10 bases. V was pared by 5 bases and J by 3 bases, with 3 bases of the junction left unmatched. Per germline, CDR1 SEHNR and CDR2 FQNEAQ (reference sequence). The CDR3 extends over 14 amino acids. In DNA, the CDR3 is TGTGCCAGCAGCCAAGGACAGGGGGACTATGGCTACACCTTC. Translating it yields CASSQGQGDYGYTF.

This clone was recorded at least ten times. V and J are TRBV28 and TRBJ2-7; tentative D call: TRBD2 (5 bases). Trimming stripped 4 bases from V and 3 bases from J, with 16 bases between. The CDR3 has 15 amino acids. Looked up from germline, CDR1 is MDHEN and CDR2 is SYDVKM. Here the CDR3 reads CASSSPGVGNYEQYF. In nucleotides, the CDR3 is TGTGCCAGCAGTTCTCCCGGGGTCGGCAACTACGAGCAGTACTTC.

This sequence joins TRBV7-6 and TRBJ2-7; 9 bases align to TRBD1. Germline CDR1 is SGHVS and CDR2 is FNYEAQ. CDR3 length: 14 residues. After removal of 5 bases from V and 4 bases from J, the junction contained 6 bases not matched to a gene. This CDR3 reads CASSTGTGRYEQYF. CDR3 in DNA: TGTGCCAGCAGCACCGGGACAGGGCGGTACGAGCAGTACTTC.

This clone occurred once. The genes are TRBV19 and TRBJ2-2; 7 nucleotides align to TRBD1. Trimming removed 4 bases from V and 8 bases from J; junction bases left unmatched: 7. This CDR3 region has 14 residues. CDR1 is LNHDA, CDR2 SQIVND, per germline (reference sequence). As DNA, the CDR3 is TGTGCCAGTAGTACCGACAGGGCGAGTGGGGAGCTGTTTTTT. Translation gives CASSTDRASGELFF.

The gene calls are TRBV11-2 and TRBJ1-6; D remains unclear. Germline assignment: CDR1 SGHAT and CDR2 FQNNGV. The CDR3 extends over 14 amino acids. V lost 4 bases, J lost 10 bases, and 14 bases lay in between. In DNA form, the CDR3 reads TGTGCCAGCAGCTCCGGTTCGTGGGCCTCACCCCTCCACTTT. This gives the protein CASSSGSWASPLHF.

V usage is TRBV5-1 and J usage is TRBJ2-1; 7 bases line up with TRBD2. CDR1 SGHRS and CDR2 YFSETQ come from the germline V gene. This CDR3 contains 15 residues. V shed 0 bases, J shed 6 bases, and the junction held 6 bases outside the gene matches. CDR3 loop: CASSLGEGGVNEQFF. The CDR3 DNA reads TGCGCCAGCAGCTTGGGGGAGGGCGGGGTCAATGAGCAGTTCTTC.

Only a few counts were recorded for this clone. At the DNA level, this CDR3 is encoded by other sequences in the same sample as well. The chain couples TRBV27 to TRBJ2-5, with TRBD1 matching over 9 bases. J was trimmed by 0 bases and V by 6 bases; bases with no gene match: 2. The CDR3 has 14 residues. Looked up from germline, CDR1 is MNHEY and CDR2 is SMNVEV (reference sequence). The CDR3 region is CASRGQGNQETQYF. The CDR3 DNA is TGTGCCAGCAGGGGACAGGGAAACCAAGAGACCCAGTACTTC.

V usage is TRBV5-6 and J usage is TRBJ2-3, with 12 bases identical to TRBD1. V lost 4 bases, J lost 6 bases, and 6 bases stayed unmatched. The CDR3 totals 15 residues. Germline-derived CDR1 and CDR2 are SGHDT and YYEEEE. The CDR3 sequence: CASSIRDRGHDTQYF. The DNA for the CDR3 is TGTGCCAGCAGCATCCGGGACAGGGGGCACGATACGCAGTATTTT.

This clone was detected only a few times. The chain links TRBV16 to TRBJ1-5; 11 bases match TRBD1. CDR1 and CDR2 (germline): KGHSY, FQNENV. With V trimmed by 3 bases and J by 6 bases, 7 bases remained unmatched. The length of the CDR3 is 16 residues. As DNA, the CDR3 is TGTGCCAGCAGCCAGCCGGGACAGGGGGTGGGTCAGCCCCAGCATTTT. Translated, it gives CASSQPGQGVGQPQHF.

The chain uses TRBV5-6 and TRBJ1-3, with no clear D. This CDR3 has 16 residues. Germline-derived CDR1 and CDR2 are SGHDT and YYEEEE. With 2 bases removed from V and 0 bases from J, the gap between germline ends came to 12 bases. CDR3 nucleotide sequence: TGTGCCAGCAGCTTCGGTGGCCACAGCTCTGGAAACACCATATATTTT. Encoded protein: CASSFGGHSSGNTIYF.

This sequence joins TRBV7-2 and TRBJ1-6; 7 bases line up with TRBD1. Germline V gene data show CDR1 as SGHTA and CDR2 as FQGNSA. This CDR3 is 15 amino acids long. The ends lost 5 bases at V and 6 bases at J; junction bases unmatched: 7. The CDR3 nucleotides read TGTGCCAGCAGCCCCCGGGACAGCTTTAATTCACCCCTCCACTTT. Its translation is CASSPRDSFNSPLHF.

This rearrangement joins TRBV28 to TRBJ1-6, with 8 bases identical to TRBD1. This CDR3 has 14 amino acids. Germline lookup yields CDR1 MDHEN and CDR2 SYDVKM. V shed 6 bases, J shed 6 bases, and the junction held 4 bases outside the gene matches. This CDR3 reads CASRRQGLNSPLHF. CDR3 in DNA: TGTGCCAGCAGAAGACAGGGGCTTAATTCACCCCTCCACTTT. The full variable domain, with the rest looked up from reference TRBV28 and TRBJ1-6, is DVKVTQSSRYLVKRTGEKVFLECVQDMDHENMFWYRQDPGLGLRLIYFSYDVKMKEKGDIPEGYSVSREKKERFSLILESASTNQTSMYLCASRRQGLNSPLHFGNGTRLTVT.

J is TRBJ2-7 and V is TRBV5-6, with 14 bases lining up with TRBD2. CDR1 and CDR2 (germline): SGHDT, YYEEEE. CDR3 length: 18 residues. V gave up 0 bases and J gave up 4 bases; unmatched junction bases: 9. CDR3 DNA: TGTGCCAGCAGCTTGGGTCTTCGGACTAGCGGGGGGAGGTACGAGCAGTACTTC. The encoded protein is CASSLGLRTSGGRYEQYF.

This clone was detected only once. V usage is TRBV28 and J usage is TRBJ1-3, with 7 bases identical to TRBD1. With V trimmed by 7 bases and J by 0 bases, 9 bases remained unmatched. The CDR3 runs 16 residues. Germline-derived CDR1 and CDR2 are MDHEN and SYDVKM. CDR3: CASTPPAGGSGNTIYF. CDR3 bases: TGTGCCAGCACGCCACCCGCAGGGGGCTCTGGAAACACCATATATTTT.